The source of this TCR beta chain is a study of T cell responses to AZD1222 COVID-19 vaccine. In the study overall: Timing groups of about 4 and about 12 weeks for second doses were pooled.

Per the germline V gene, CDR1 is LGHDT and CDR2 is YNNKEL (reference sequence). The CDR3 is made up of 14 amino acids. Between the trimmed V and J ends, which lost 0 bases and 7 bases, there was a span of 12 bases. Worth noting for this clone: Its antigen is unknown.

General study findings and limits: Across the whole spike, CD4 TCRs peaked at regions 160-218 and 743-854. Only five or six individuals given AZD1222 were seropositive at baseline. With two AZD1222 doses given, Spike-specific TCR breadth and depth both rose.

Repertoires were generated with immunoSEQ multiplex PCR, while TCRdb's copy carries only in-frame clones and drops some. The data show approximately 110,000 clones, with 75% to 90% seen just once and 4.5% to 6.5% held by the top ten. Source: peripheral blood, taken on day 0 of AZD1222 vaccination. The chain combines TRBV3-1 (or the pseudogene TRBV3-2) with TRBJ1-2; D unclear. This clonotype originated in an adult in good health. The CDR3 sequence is CASSQDPNGLGYTF. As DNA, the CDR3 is TGTGCCAGCAGCCAAGATCCCAATGGTCTTGGCTACACCTTC.